This T cell receptor (beta chain) came from a study of cytomegalovirus exposure and HLA in healthy donors. Trimming took 1 base from V and 4 from J; bases not matched to a gene: 9. Germline V lookup: CDR1 MGHDK, CDR2 SYGVNS. The CDR3 spans 16 residues. Study-wide results and limits: The records held CMV serostatus as the only immune exposure information.

The PCR employed 60 Vbeta primers together with 13 Jbeta primers. Some clones are missing from TCRdb's copy, which holds only in-frame ones; the method was immunoSEQ multiplex PCR. The data contain 180,000 or so clones, 75% to 85% of them singletons. Details on this clone: As yet, its antigen is unknown.

The chain combines TRBV25-1 with TRBJ2-5, with 7 bases lining up with TRBD2. Source material: PBMCs. This clonotype was sampled from a woman aged 30 to 39 in good health and CMV-seropositive. For the CDR3, the DNA is TGTGCCAGCAGTGAATTCGCTAGCGGCGGCGGAGAGACCCAGTACTTC. Protein sequence: CASSEFASGGGETQYF. Filled out from reference TRBV25-1 and TRBJ2-5, the complete variable domain reads EADIYQTPRYLVIGTGKKITLECSQTMGHDKMYWYQQDPGMELHLIHYSYGVNSTEKGDLSSESTVSRIRTEHFPLTLESARPSHTSQYLCASSEFASGGGETQYFGPGTRLLVL.